One and the same sample provided the 16 T cell receptor beta chains below, sequenced in a study of T cell clonality in common variable immunodeficiency. Their antigens remain unidentified. Study-wide results and caveats: Fewer deletions and N-nucleotide insertions were reportedly seen in common variable immunodeficiency TCR beta sequences.

Only in-frame clones appear in the TCRdb table, and some are missing; sequencing was by immunoSEQ multiplex PCR. The sample presents about 34,000 clones, none singletons. Sequenced: peripheral blood mononuclear cells. These receptors all come from a human donor with common variable immunodeficiency.

In its sample, this clone was seen a few times. The missing CDR3 end, 3 residues past where the read stops, is filled in from the germline J gene. The J gene is TRBJ2-3, the V gene TRBV29-1; tentatively, D is TRBD1 (5 bases). The CDR3 is 15 amino acids. In germline, CDR1 is SQVTM, CDR2 ANQGSEA. Trimming pared 2 bases from V and 0 bases from J, leaving 12 bases between. The CDR3 reads CSVEFFDSSTDTQYF. Partial CDR3 DNA: TGCAGCGTTGAATTTTTTGACAGTAGCACAGATACG.

Remarks on this clone: The observed sequence ends 3 residues before the CDR3 terminus, with the missing tail filled in from the germline J gene. The rearrangement joins TRBV2 to TRBJ1-1, with a tentative D call TRBD1 (5 bases). Germline-derived CDR1 and CDR2 are SNHLY and FYNNEI. This CDR3 is 13 amino acids long. Deletions cut 8 bases from V and 6 bases from J, with 16 bases between. The covered CDR3 bases are TGTGCCAGCCACGTGTGGGGCAGTCCTGAA. The encoded protein is CASHVWGSPE. The whole CDR3 protein reads CASHVWGSPEAFF.

The table lists this clone with many counts. The CDR3 goes on 3 residues after the read ends, and that part is filled in from the germline J gene. This same CDR3 is encoded by further DNA sequences in the sample. The chain joins TRBV5-6 to TRBJ2-5; 7 bases fit TRBD1. Germline V gives CDR1 SGHDT, CDR2 YYEEEE. V gave up 2 bases and J gave up 5 bases; unmatched junction bases: 9. The CDR3 length is 15 residues. CDR3: CASSFGAGGRETQYF. The sequenced CDR3 bases are TGTGCCAGCAGCTTCGGGGCAGGGGGACGGGAGACC.

A note on this clone: The read terminates 3 residues ahead of where the CDR3 ends, so the germline J gene completes it. The genes are TRBV7-9 and TRBJ2-1; possibly TRBD2 for D (6 bases). V gave up 5 bases and J gave up 5 bases, with 13 bases separating them. CDR3 size: 14 residues. CDR1 SEHNR and CDR2 FQNEAQ come from the germline V gene (reference sequence). The CDR3 protein is CASSQLAANNEQFF. The CDR3 bases that were read are TGTGCCAGCAGCCAACTAGCAGCAAACAATGAG.

As to this clone: The read finishes 3 residues shy of the CDR3 end, and the germline J gene is used to complete it. J is TRBJ2-1 and V is TRBV7-3, with 14 bases aligning to TRBD2. CDR1 and CDR2 from the germline V gene are SGHTA and FQGTGA. After removal of 5 bases from V and 9 bases from J, the junction contained 12 bases not matched to a gene. The CDR3 extends over 17 amino acids. CDR3 region: CASSAAGTSGSRGEQFF. The sequenced part of the CDR3 DNA is TGTGCCAGCAGCGCGGCAGGGACTAGCGGGAGTAGGGGTGAG.

This clone has ten or more counts. The read is 3 residues too short to cover the CDR3 end, so that end is filled in from the germline J gene. This sequence joins TRBV14 and TRBJ2-1; TRBD2 might be the D (6 bases). CDR1 and CDR2 (germline): SGHDN, FVKESK. The CDR3 contains 15 residues. V was clipped by 3 bases and J by 9 bases, with 18 bases between them. The sequenced part of the CDR3 DNA is TGTGCCAGCAGCCATCTTCTAGCGTACGGCAGTGAG. It yields the protein CASSHLLAYGSE. In full, the CDR3 is CASSHLLAYGSEQFF. The full variable domain, in which reference TRBV14 and TRBJ2-1 provide the parts outside the CDR3, is EAGVTQFPSHSVIEKGQTVTLRCDPISGHDNLYWYRRVMGKEIKFLLHFVKESKQDESGMPNNRFLAERTGGTYSTLKVQPAELEDSGVYFCASSHLLAYGSEQFFGPGTRLTVL.

This clone was counted many times. The read finishes 3 residues shy of the CDR3 end, and the germline J gene is used to complete it. The chain has TRBV7-9 and TRBJ1-1, with 7 positions matching TRBD1. There are 11 residues in the CDR3. Unmatched junction bases numbered 0, after V lost 5 bases and J lost 6 bases. Germline V CDR1 and CDR2: SEHNR, FQNEAQ (reference sequence). The DNA read from the CDR3 is TGTGCCAGCAGCCAGGGGGCTGAA. Translation: CASSQGAE. In full, the CDR3 reads CASSQGAEAFF.

Of note for this clone: Coverage ceases 3 residues before the CDR3 finishes, and the germline J gene fills in the end. The chain joins TRBV6-2 or TRBV6-3 to TRBJ2-1; TRBD2 matches 12 bases. The germline CDR1 and CDR2 sequences are MNHEY and SVGEGT. V shed 4 bases and J 6 bases; nucleotides not matched to a gene: 7. This CDR3 region has 16 residues. The CDR3 DNA, read in part, is TGTGCCAGCAGTTTGAGGCTAGCGGGAGGGCCCAATGAG. Protein: CASSLRLAGGPNE. The whole CDR3 region reads CASSLRLAGGPNEQFF.

The table lists this clone with a few counts. The observed sequence ends 3 residues before the CDR3 terminus, with the missing tail filled in from the germline J gene. The chain combines TRBV2 with TRBJ2-3; TRBD2 agrees at 11 bases. The V gene's germline CDR1 is SNHLY and CDR2 FYNNEI. V lost 1 base to trimming and J lost 8 bases; unmatched junction nucleotides: 8. The CDR3 totals 16 residues. The CDR3 DNA, read in part, is TGTGCCAGCAGTGAAGTGGGTAGCGGGGGGGTAGGTACG. It is translated as CASSEVGSGGVGT. The complete CDR3 reads CASSEVGSGGVGTQYF.

In this sample, this clone turned up many times. CDR3 sequence reads: CASSPPGGDPETQYF. CDR3 DNA, as far as it was read: TGCGCCAGCAGTCCACCCGGGGGAGATCCGGAGACC. The chain links TRBV23-1 to TRBJ2-5; tentative D call: TRBD2 (6 bases). The CDR3 goes on 3 residues after the read ends, and that part is filled in from the germline J gene. TRBV23-1 is treated as an ORF (open reading frame) with a function not yet certain. Trimming took off 4 bases at V and 5 bases at J, with 17 bases between the two ends. The CDR3 spans 15 residues.

This clone was observed at least ten times. The read stops 3 residues short of the end of the CDR3; the missing end is completed from the germline J gene. The chain is built from TRBV14 and TRBJ2-5, with 7 positions matching TRBD2. Trimming removed 0 bases from V and 4 bases from J; junction bases left unmatched: 8. Germline-derived CDR1 and CDR2 are SGHDN and FVKESK. The CDR3 sequence is 16 residues long. The sequenced CDR3 bases are TGTGCCAGCAGCCAAGATCGGGAGCGGGACGGAGAGACC. Protein sequence: CASSQDRERDGET. In full, the CDR3 reads CASSQDRERDGETQYF.

At least ten counts were recorded for this clone. The CDR3 goes on 3 residues after the read ends, and that part is filled in from the germline J gene. The genes are TRBV19 and TRBJ2-3, with TRBD2 matching 7 bases. This CDR3 contains 14 residues. Germline CDR1 LNHDA, CDR2 SQIVND (reference sequence). The junction had 1 base not matched to a gene; V was cut back by 3 bases and J by 1 base. Partial CDR3 DNA: TGTGCCAGTAGTATGGCGGGAGGCACAGATACG. Protein product: CASSMAGGTDT. The CDR3 in its entirety is CASSMAGGTDTQYF.

Many counts were recorded for this clone. The read ends 3 residues early relative to the CDR3; the germline J gene fills the gap. The chain has TRBV29-1 and TRBJ1-4; TRBD1 is a possible D gene (5 bases). The CDR3 has 14 residues. With 2 bases removed from V and 5 bases from J, the gap between germline ends came to 12 bases. Germline V CDR1 and CDR2: SQVTM, ANQGSEA. This CDR3 is CSVEIEGNNEKLFF. The sequenced CDR3 bases are TGCAGCGTTGAAATTGAGGGGAACAATGAAAAA. The variable domain in full, completed from reference TRBV29-1 and TRBJ1-4, reads SAVISQKPSRDICQRGTSLTIQCQVDSQVTMMFWYRQQPGQSLTLIATANQGSEATYESGFVIDKFPISRPNLTFSTLTVSNMSPEDSSIYLCSVEIEGNNEKLFFGSGTQLSVL.

The sample holds many counts of this clone. The sequenced fragment ends 3 residues before the CDR3 boundary, so the rest is inferred from the germline J gene. The V gene is TRBV7-3, the J gene TRBJ2-1; TRBD1 aligns across 7 bases. Germline CDR1 reads SGHTA; CDR2 reads FQGTGA. Unmatched junction bases numbered 6, after V lost 6 bases and J lost 7 bases. There are 13 residues in the CDR3. CDR3 sequence: CASRRQQGNEQFF. The sequenced CDR3 bases are TGTGCCAGCAGACGTCAACAGGGGAATGAG. Full variable domain (rest looked up from reference TRBV7-3 and TRBJ2-1): GAGVSQTPSNKVTEKGKYVELRCDPISGHTALYWYRQSLGQGPEFLIYFQGTGAADDSGLPNDRFFAVRPEGSVSTLKIQRTERGDSAVYLCASRRQQGNEQFFGPGTRLTVL.

This clone occurred a few times. The CDR3 goes on 3 residues after the read ends, and that part is filled in from the germline J gene. The chain carries TRBV11-2 and TRBJ1-6; 9 positions agree with TRBD1. The CDR3 is 15 amino acids. V was pared by 5 bases and J by 7 bases, with 6 bases of the junction left unmatched. CDR1 is SGHAT, CDR2 FQNNGV, per germline. CDR3 region: CASSIGTGLNSPLHF. The CDR3 DNA, read in part, is TGTGCCAGCAGCATCGGGACAGGGTTGAATTCACCC.

Comments on this clone: The CDR3 end lies 3 residues beyond the end of the read and is filled in from the germline J gene. The V call is TRBV7-9, the J call TRBJ1-2, with D unclear. Per the germline V gene, CDR1 is SEHNR and CDR2 is FQNEAQ (reference sequence). Trimming cost V 3 bases and J 3 bases, with 8 bases left between them. This CDR3 spans 13 amino acids. The covered CDR3 bases are TGTGCCAGCAGCTTCTCAGGAGACTATGGC. It codes for CASSFSGDYG. Given in full, the CDR3 is CASSFSGDYGYTF.